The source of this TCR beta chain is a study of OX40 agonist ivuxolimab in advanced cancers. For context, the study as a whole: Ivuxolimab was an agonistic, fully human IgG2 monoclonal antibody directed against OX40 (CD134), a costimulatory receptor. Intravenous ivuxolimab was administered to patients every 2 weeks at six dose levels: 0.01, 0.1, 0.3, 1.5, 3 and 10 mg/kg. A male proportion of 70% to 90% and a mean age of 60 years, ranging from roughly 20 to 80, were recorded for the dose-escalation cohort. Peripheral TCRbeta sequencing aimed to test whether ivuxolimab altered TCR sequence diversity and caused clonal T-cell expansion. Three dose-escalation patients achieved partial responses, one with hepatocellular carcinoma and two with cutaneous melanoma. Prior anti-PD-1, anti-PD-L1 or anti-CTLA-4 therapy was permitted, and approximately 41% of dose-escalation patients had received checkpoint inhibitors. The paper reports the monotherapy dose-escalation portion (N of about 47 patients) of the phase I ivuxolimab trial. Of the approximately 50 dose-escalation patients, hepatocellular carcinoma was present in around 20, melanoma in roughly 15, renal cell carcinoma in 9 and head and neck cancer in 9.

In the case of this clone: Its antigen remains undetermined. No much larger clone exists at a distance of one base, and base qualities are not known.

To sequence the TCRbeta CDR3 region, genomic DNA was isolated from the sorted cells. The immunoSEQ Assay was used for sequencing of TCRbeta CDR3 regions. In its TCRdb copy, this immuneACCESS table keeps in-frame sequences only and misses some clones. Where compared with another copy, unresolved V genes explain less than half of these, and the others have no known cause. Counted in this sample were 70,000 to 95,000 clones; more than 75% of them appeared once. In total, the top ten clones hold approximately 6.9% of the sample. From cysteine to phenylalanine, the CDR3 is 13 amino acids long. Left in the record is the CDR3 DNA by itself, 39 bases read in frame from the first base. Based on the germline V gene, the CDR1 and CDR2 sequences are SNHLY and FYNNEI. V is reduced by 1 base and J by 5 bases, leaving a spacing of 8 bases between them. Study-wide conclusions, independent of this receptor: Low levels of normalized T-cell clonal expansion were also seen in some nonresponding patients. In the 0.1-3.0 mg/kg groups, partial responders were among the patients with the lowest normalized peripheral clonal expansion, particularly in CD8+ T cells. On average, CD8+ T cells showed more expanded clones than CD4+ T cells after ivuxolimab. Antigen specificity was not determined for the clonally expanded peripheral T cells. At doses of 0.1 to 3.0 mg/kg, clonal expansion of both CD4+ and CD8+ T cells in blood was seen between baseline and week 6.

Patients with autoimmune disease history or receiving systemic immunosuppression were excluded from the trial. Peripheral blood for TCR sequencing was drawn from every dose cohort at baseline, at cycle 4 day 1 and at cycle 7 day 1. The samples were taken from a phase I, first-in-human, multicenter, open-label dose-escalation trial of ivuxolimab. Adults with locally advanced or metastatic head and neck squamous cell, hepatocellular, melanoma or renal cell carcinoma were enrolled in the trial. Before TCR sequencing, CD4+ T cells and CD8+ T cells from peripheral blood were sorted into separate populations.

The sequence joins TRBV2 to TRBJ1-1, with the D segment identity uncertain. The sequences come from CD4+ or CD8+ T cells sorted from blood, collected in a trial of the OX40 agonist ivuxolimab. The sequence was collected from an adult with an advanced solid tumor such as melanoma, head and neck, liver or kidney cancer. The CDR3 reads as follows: CASSEGVLTEAFF. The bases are TGTGCCAGCAGTGAAGGTGTGCTGACTGAAGCTTTCTTT.